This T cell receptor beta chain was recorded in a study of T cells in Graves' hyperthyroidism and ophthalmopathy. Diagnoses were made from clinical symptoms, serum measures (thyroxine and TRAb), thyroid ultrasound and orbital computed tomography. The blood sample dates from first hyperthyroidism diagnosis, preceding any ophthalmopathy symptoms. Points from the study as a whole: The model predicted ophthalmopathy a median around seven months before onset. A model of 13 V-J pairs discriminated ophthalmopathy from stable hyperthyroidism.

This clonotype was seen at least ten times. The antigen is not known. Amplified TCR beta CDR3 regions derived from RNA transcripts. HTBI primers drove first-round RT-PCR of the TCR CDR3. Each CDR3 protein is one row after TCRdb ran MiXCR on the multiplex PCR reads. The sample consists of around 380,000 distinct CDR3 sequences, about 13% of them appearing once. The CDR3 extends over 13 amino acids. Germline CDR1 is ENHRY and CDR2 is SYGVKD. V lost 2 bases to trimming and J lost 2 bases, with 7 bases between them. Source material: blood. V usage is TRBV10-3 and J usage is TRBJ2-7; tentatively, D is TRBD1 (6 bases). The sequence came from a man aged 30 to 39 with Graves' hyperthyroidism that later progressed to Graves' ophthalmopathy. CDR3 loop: CAISEQGTYEQYF. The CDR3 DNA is TGTGCCATCAGTGAGCAGGGGACCTACGAGCAGTACTTC.